Listed here is a single TCR beta chain. Its cognate antigen is unknown. The data were obtained in a study of blood T cells in healthy people across ages. The use of a sample-barcoded 5' primer and a J-beta primer mix characterized a second PCR of about 7 to 12 cycles. TCRdb reprocessed the 5' RACE reads via MiXCR and lists one record per CDR3 protein. The profile shows hundreds of thousands of distinct CDR3 sequences, 45% to 50% of them singletons. General study results and limits: The long-lived group displayed more naive CD4+ cells, plus higher diversity, than the aged donors did. A roughly linear fall in TCR beta diversity per million T cells was seen with increasing age.

The CDR3 is 15 residues long. J gave up 11 bases and V 5 bases, and 14 bases lay outside the gene matches. Germline V gene lookup returns CDR1 SGHTA and CDR2 FQGNSA. Material for sequencing was blood. The clonotype comes from a woman between 55 and 75 years old in good health. The V gene is TRBV7-2, the J gene TRBJ2-3, with 9 bases that match TRBD1. Here the CDR3 DNA reads TGTGCCAGCAGCCCGGACAGGGGAGGGTACAATGAGCAGTATTTT. Translation gives CASSPDRGGYNEQYF.